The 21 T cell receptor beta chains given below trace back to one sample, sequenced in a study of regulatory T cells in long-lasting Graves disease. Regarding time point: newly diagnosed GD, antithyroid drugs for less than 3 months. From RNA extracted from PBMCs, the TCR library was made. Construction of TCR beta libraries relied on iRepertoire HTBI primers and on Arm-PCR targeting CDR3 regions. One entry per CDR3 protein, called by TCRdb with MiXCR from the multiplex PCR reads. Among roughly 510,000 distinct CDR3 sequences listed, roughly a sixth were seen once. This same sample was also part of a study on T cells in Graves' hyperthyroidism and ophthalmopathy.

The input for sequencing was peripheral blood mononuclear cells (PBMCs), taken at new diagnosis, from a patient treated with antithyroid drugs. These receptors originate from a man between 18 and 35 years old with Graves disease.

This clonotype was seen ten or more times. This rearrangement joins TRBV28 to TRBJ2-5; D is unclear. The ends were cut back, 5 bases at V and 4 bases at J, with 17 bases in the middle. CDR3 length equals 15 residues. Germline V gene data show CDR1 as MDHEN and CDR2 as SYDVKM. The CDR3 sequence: CASSPQPSYSETQYF. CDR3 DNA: TGTGCCAGCAGTCCTCAGCCGTCCTACTCAGAGACCCAGTACTTC.

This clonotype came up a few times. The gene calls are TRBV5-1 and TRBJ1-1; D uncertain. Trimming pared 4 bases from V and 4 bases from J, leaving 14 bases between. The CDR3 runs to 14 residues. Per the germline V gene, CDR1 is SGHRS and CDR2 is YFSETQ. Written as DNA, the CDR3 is TGCGCCAGCAGCATTAGGGCGGTCGGCACTGAAGCTTTCTTT. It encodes CASSIRAVGTEAFF.

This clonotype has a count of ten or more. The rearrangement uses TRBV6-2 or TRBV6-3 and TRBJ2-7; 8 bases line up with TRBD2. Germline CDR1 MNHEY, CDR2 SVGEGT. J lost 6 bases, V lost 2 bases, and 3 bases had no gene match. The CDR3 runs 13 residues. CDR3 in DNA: TGTGCCAGCAGTTACGGGACTAGGACCGAGCAGTACTTC. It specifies CASSYGTRTEQYF.

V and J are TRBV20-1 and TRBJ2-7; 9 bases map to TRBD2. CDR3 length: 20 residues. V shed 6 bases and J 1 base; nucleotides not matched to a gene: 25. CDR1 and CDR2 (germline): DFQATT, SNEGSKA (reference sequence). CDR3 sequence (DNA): TGCAGTGCCAGTCCGGGACATACTATTCTTAGCGGGGGTCTTTCCTACGAGCAGTACTTC. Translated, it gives CSASPGHTILSGGLSYEQYF.

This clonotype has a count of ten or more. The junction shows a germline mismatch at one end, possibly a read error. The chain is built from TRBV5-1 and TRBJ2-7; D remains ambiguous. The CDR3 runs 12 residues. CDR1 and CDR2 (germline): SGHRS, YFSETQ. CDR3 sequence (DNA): TGTGCCAGCAGTTTAGTGGGTAACGAGCAGTACTTC. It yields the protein CASSLVGNEQYF.

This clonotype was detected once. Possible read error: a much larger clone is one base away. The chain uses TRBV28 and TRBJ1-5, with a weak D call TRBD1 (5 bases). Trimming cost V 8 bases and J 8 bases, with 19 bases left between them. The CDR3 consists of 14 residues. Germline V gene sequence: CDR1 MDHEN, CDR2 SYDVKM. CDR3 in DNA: TGTGCCAGCTTTTCGTCCAAGGGGTGGGAGCCCCAGCATTTT. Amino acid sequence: CASFSSKGWEPQHF.

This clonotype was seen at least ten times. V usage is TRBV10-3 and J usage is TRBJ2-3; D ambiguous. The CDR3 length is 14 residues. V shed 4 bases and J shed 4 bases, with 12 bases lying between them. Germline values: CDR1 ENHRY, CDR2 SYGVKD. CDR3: CAISADRPPDTQYF. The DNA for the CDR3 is TGTGCCATCAGTGCTGATAGACCCCCAGATACGCAGTATTTT.

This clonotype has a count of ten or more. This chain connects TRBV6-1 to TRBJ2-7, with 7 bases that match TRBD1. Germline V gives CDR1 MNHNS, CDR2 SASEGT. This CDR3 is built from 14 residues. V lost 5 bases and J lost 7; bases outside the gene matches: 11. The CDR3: CASSIRTGNREQYF. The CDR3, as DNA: TGTGCCAGCAGTATACGGACAGGCAATCGGGAGCAGTACTTC.

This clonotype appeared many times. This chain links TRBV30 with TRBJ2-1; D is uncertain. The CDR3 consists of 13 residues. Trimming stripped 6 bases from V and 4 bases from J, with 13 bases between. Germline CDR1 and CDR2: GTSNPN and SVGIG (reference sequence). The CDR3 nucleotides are TGTGCCTGCCCCGGACCGATGTACAATGAGCAGTTCTTC. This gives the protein CACPGPMYNEQFF.

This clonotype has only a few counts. Here the CDR3 reads CSVGQDYSHYGYTF. Here the CDR3 DNA reads TGCAGCGTTGGGCAGGACTACAGTCACTATGGCTACACCTTC. V usage is TRBV29-1 and J usage is TRBJ1-2; no reliable D call. The CDR3 length is 14 residues. Trimming cost V 4 bases and J 3 bases, with 15 bases left between them. Germline V gene data show CDR1 as SQVTM and CDR2 as ANQGSEA.

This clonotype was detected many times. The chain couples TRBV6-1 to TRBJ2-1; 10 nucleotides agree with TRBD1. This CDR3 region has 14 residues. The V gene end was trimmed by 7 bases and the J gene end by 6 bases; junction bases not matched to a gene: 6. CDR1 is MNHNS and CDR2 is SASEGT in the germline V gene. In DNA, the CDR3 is TGTGCCAGCACCCGGGACAGGGGCACCAATGAGCAGTTCTTC. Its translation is CASTRDRGTNEQFF.

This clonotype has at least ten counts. DNA for the CDR3: TGTGCCAGCAGTACCCCCCGGGGGCTCTACACTGAAGCTTTCTTT. Amino acids: CASSTPRGLYTEAFF. The V call is TRBV6-1, the J call TRBJ1-1; D is possibly TRBD1 (6 bases). This CDR3 spans 15 amino acids. Looked up from germline, CDR1 is MNHNS and CDR2 is SASEGT. V shed 5 bases and J shed 3 bases, with 16 bases lying between them.

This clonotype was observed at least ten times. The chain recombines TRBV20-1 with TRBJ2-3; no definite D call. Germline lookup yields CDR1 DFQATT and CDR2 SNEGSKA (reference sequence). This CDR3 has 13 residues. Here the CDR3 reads CSPELWGTDTQYF. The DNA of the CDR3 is TGCAGCCCCGAACTTTGGGGCACAGATACGCAGTATTTT.

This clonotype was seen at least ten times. The CDR3 DNA is TGTGCCAGCAGCCCTCGGACTAGCGGGAGAGTTCACGAGCAGTACTTC. Residues: CASSPRTSGRVHEQYF. V usage is TRBV7-9 and J usage is TRBJ2-7, with 13 nucleotides matching TRBD2. Germline assignment: CDR1 SEHNR and CDR2 FQNEAQ (reference sequence). There are 16 residues in the CDR3. V dropped 5 bases and J dropped 5; count of bases not matched to a gene: 9.

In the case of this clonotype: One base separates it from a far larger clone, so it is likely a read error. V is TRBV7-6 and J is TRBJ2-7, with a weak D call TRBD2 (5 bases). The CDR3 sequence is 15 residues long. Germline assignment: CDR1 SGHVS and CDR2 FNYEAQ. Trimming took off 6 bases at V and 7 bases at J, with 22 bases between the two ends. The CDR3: CASSADSGKMNEQYF. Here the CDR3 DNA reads TGTGCCAGCAGTGCGGATTCCGGGAAAATGAATGAGCAGTACTTC.

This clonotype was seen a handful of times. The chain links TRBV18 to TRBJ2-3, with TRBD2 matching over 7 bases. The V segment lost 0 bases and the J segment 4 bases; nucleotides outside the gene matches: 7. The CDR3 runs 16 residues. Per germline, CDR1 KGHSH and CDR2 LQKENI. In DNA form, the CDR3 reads TGTGCCAGCTCACCACCAGATGCAGCGGGACCAGATACGCAGTATTTT. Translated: CASSPPDAAGPDTQYF.

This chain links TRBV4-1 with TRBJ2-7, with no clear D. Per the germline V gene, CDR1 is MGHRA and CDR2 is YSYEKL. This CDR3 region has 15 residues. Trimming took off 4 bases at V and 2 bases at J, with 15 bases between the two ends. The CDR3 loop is CASSPHYPAPYEQYF. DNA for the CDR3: TGCGCCAGCAGCCCCCACTACCCGGCTCCCTACGAGCAGTACTTC.

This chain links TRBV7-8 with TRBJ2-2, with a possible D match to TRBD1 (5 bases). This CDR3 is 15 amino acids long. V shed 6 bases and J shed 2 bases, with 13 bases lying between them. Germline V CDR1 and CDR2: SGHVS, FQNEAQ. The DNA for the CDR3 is TGTGCCAGCAGGGGGCAGGGCGCCAACACCGGGGAGCTGTTTTTT. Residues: CASRGQGANTGELFF. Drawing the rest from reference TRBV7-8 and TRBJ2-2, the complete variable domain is GAGVSQSPRYKVAKRGQDVALRCDPISGHVSLFWYQQALGQGPEFLTYFQNEAQLDKSGLPSDRFFAERPEGSVSTLKIQRTQQEDSAVYLCASRGQGANTGELFFGEGSRLTVL.

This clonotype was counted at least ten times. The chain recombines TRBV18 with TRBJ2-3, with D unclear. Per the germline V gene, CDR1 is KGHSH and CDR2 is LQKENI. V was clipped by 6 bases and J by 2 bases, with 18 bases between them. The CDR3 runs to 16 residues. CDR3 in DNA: TGTGCCAGCTCCCTAATGAGTGGACGGATCACAGATACGCAGTATTTT. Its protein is CASSLMSGRITDTQYF.

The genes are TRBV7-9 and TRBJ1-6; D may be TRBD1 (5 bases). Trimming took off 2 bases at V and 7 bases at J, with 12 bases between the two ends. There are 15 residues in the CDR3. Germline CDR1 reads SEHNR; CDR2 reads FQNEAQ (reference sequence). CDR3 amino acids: CASSLPGGVNSPLHF. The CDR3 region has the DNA TGTGCCAGCAGCTTACCTGGGGGGGTGAATTCACCCCTCCACTTT. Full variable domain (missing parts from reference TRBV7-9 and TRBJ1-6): DTGVSQNPRHKITKRGQNVTFRCDPISEHNRLYWYRQTLGQGPEFLTYFQNEAQLEKSRLLSDRFSAERPKGSFSTLEIQRTEQGDSAMYLCASSLPGGVNSPLHFGNGTRLTVT.

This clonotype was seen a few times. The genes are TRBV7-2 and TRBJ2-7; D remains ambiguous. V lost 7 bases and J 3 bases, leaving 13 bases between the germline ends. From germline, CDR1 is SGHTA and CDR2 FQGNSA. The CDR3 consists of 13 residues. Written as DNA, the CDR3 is TGTGCCAGCACGCTCCTAGAAGACTACGAGCAGTACTTC. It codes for CASTLLEDYEQYF.